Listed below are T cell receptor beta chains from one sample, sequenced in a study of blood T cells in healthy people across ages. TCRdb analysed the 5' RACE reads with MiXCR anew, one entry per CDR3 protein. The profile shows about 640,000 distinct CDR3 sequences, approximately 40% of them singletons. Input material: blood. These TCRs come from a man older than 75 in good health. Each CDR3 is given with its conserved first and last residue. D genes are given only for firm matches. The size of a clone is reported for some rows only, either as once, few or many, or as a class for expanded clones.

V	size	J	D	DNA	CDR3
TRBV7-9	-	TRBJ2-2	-	TGTGCCAGCAGCTTAGCGCCGGATACCGGGGAGCTGTTTTTT	CASSLAPDTGELFF
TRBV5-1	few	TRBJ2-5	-	TGCGCCAGCAGATTCGGGGTGCAAGAGACCCAGTACTTC	CASRFGVQETQYF
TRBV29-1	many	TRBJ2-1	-	TGCAGCGGCTCACCCGCGCGCGAATACGGAAATGAGCAGTTCTTC	CSGSPAREYGNEQFF
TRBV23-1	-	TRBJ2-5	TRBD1	TGCGCCAGCAGGACAAAAGCCGACAGGGAAGAGACCCAGTACTTC	CASRTKADREETQYF
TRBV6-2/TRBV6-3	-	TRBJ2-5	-	TGTGCCAGCAGAGCACAGGGTACAGAGACCCAGTACTTC	CASRAQGTETQYF
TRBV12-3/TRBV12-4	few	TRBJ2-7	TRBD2	TGTGCCAGCAGCCGGAGCGGGGGGCGCTACAATGAGCAGTACTTC	CASSRSGGRYNEQYF
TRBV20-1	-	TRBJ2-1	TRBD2	TGCAGTGCTGCCGGGACTAGCGGGAGGGGTGAGCAGTTCTTC	CSAAGTSGRGEQFF
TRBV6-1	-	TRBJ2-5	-	TGTGCCAGCAGTCAATCCCGGGCCTCAGGGGGGGAGACCCAGTACTTC	CASSQSRASGGETQYF
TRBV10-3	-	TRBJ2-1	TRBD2	TGTGCCATCAGTTACGGGACTAGCGGGAGTAAGTTCAATGAGCAGTTCTTC	CAISYGTSGSKFNEQFF
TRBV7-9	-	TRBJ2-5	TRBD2	TGTGCCCGCAGCGCCTCGACTAGCGGAACAAGGACGGGAGAGACCCAGTACTTC	CARSASTSGTRTGETQYF
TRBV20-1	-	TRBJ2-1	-	TGCAGTGCTAGAGAGGAGAAGGGGCCACCTACAGAGCAGTTCTTC	CSAREEKGPPTEQFF
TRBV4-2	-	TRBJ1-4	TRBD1	TGTGCCAGCAGCCGCGACAGGGCGCAAAAACTGTTTTTT	CASSRDRAQKLFF
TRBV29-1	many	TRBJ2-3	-	TGCAGCGTTGAACCACATCTTAGCACAGATACGCAGTATTTT	CSVEPHLSTDTQYF